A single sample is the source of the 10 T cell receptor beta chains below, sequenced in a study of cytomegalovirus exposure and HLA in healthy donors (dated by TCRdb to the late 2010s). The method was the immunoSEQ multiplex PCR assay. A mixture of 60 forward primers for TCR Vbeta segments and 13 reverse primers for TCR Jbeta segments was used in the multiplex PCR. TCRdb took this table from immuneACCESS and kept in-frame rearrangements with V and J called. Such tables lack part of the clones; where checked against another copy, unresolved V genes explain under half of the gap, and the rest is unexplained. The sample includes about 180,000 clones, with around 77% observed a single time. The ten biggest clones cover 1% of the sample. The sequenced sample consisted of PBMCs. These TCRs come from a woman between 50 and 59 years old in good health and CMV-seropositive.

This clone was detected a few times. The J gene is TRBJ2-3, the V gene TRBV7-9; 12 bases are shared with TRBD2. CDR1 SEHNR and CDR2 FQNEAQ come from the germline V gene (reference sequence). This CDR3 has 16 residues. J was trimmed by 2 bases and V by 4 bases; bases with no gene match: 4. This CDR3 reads CASSSTSGRPTDTQYF. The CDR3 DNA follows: TGTGCCAGCAGCTCTACTAGCGGGAGGCCCACAGATACGCAGTATTTT.

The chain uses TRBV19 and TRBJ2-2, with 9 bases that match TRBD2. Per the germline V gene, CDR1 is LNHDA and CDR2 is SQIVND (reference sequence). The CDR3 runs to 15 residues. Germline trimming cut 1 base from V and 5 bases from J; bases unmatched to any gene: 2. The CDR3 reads CASSIGTSGTGELFF. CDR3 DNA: TGTGCCAGTAGTATAGGTACTAGCGGGACCGGGGAGCTGTTTTTT.

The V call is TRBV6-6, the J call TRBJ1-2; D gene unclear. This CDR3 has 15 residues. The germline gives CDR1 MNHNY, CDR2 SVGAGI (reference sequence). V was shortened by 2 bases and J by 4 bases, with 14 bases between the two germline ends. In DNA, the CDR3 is TGTGCCAGCAGTTACGGCGGTAGTATGGTCTATGGCTACACCTTC. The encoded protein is CASSYGGSMVYGYTF.

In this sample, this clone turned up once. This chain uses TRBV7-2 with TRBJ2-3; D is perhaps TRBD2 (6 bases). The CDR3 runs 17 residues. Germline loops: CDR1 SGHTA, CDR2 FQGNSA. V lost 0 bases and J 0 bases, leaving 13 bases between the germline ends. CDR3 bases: TGTGCCAGCAGCTTAGCGAGGAGGGCTATTAGCACAGATACGCAGTATTTT. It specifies CASSLARRAISTDTQYF. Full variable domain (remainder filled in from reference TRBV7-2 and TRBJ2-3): GAGVSQSPSNKVTEKGKDVELRCDPISGHTALYWYRQSLGQGLEFLIYFQGNSAPDKSGLPSDRFSAERTGGSVSTLTIQRTQQEDSAVYLCASSLARRAISTDTQYFGPGTRLTVL.

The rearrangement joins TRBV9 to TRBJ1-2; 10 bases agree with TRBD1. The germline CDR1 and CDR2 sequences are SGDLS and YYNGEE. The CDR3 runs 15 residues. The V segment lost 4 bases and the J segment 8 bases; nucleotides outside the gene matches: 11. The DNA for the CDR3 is TGTGCCAGCAGCCCAGAGACAGGGGGCGGTCGGGGCTACACCTTC. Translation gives CASSPETGGGRGYTF. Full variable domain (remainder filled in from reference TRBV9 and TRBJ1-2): DSGVTQTPKHLITATGQRVTLRCSPRSGDLSVYWYQQSLDQGLQFLIQYYNGEERAKGNILERFSAQQFPDLHSELNLSSLELGDSALYFCASSPETGGGRGYTFGSGTRLTVV.

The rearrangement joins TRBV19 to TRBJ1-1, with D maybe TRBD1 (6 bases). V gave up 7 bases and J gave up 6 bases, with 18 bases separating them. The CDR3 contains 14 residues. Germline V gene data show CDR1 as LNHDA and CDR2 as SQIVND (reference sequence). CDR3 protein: CASITRGNTPEAFF. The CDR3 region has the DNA TGTGCCAGTATTACGAGGGGGAATACCCCTGAAGCTTTCTTT.

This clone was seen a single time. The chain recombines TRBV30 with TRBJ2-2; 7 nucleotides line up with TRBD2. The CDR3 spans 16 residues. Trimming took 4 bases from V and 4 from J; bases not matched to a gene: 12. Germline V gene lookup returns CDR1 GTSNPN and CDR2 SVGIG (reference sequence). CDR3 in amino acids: CAWIVRGRGGTGELFF. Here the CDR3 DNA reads TGTGCCTGGATCGTACGGGGGAGGGGAGGCACCGGGGAGCTGTTTTTT.

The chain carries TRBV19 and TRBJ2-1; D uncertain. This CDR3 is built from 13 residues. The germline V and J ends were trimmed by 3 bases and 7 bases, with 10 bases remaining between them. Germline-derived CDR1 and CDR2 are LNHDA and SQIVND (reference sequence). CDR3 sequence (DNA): TGTGCCAGTAGTATCGATACAGCTAATGAGCAGTTCTTC. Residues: CASSIDTANEQFF.

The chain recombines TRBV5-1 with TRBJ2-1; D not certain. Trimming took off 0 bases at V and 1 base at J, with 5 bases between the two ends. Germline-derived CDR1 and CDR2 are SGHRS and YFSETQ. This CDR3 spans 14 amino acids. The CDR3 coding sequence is TGCGCCAGCAGCTTGGCACAGTCCTACAATGAGCAGTTCTTC. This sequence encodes CASSLAQSYNEQFF.

The CDR3: CASSQDVGADGGINEKLFF. The DNA for the CDR3 is TGTGCCAGCAGCCAAGATGTCGGAGCGGACGGTGGGATTAATGAAAAACTGTTTTTT. The genes are TRBV14 and TRBJ1-4, with unresolved D. There are 19 residues in the CDR3. Germline lookup yields CDR1 SGHDN and CDR2 FVKESK. The V end was cut by 0 bases, the J end by 4 bases, with 21 bases between.